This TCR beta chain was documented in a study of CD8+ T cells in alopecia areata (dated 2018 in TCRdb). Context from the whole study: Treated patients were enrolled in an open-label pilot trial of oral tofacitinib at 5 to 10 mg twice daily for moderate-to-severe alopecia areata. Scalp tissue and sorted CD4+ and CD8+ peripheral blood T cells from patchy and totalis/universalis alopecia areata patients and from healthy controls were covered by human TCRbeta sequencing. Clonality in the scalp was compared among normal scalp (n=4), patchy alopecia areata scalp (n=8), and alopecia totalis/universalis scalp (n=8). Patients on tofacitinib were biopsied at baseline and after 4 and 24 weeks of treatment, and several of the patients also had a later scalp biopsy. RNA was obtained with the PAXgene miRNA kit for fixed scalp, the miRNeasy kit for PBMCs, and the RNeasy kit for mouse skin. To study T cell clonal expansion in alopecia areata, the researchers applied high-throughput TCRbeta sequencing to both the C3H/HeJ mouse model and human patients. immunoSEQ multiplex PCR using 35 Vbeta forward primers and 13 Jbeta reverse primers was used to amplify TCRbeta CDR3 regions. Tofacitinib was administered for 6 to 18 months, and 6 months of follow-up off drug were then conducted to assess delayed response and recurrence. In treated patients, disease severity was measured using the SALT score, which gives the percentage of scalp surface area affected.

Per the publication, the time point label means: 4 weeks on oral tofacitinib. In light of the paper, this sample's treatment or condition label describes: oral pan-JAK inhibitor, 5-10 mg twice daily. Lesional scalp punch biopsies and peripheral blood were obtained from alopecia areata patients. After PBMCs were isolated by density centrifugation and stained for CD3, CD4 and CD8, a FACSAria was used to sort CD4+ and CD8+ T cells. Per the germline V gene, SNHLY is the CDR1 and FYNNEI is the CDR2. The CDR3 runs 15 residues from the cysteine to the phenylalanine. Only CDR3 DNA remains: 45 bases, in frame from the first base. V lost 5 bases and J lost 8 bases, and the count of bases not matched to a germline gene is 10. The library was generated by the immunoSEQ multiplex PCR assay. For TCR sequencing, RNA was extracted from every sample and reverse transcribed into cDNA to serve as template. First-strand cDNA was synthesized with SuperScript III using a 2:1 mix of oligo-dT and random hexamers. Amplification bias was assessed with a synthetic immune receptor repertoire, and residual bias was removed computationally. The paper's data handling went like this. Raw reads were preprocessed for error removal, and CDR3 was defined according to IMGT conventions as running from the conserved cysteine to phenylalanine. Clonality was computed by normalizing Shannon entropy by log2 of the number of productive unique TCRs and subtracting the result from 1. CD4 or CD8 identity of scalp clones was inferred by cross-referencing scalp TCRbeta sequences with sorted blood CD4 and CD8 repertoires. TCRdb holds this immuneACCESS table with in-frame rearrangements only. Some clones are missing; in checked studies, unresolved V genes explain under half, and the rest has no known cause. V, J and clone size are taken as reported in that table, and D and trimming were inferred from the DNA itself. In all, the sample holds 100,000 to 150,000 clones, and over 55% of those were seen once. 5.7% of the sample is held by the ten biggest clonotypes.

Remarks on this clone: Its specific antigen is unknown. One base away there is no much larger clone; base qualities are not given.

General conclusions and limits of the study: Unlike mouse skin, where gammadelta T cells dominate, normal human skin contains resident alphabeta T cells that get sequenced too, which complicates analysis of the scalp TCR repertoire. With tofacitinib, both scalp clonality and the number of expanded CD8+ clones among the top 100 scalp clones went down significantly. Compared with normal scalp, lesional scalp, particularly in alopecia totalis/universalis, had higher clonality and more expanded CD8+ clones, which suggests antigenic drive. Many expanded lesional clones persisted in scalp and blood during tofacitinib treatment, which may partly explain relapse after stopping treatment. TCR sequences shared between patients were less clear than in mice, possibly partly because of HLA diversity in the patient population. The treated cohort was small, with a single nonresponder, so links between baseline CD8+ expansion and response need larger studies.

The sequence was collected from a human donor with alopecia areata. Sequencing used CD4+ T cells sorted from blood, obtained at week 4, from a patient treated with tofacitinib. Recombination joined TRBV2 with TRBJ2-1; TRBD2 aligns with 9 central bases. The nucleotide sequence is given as TGTGCCAGCAGTAAGGGGGGACTAGCACTGGATGAGCAGTTCTTC. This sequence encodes CASSKGGLALDEQFF. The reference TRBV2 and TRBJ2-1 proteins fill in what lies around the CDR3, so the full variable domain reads EPEVTQTPSHQVTQMGQEVILRCVPISNHLYFYWYRQILGQKVEFLVSFYNNEISEKSEIFDDQFSVERPDGSNFTLKIRSTKLEDSAMYFCASSKGGLALDEQFFGPGTRLTVL.